This T cell receptor beta chain was sequenced for a study of T cell repertoires in cytomegalovirus infection. TCRdb used MiXCR to reprocess the reads, holding one entry per CDR3 protein. The table includes about 110,000 distinct CDR3 sequences, around 40% detected once. V lost 5 bases and J lost 3, with 10 bases in between. Looked up from germline, CDR1 is SGHVS and CDR2 is FNYEAQ. The CDR3 covers 14 residues. This clonotype was counted ten times or more. The antigen remains undetermined. The sequencing here drew on CD8+ T cells from cultured PBMCs, taken from culture after CMV antigen stimulation. The V gene is TRBV7-6, the J gene TRBJ2-2; possible D gene TRBD2, 6 bases. This clonotype was obtained from a human donor in good health (CMV status not recorded). Some clones in this sample may be carry-over from other donors' samples. The CDR3 loop is CASSRDSYTGELFF. CDR3 nucleotide sequence: TGTGCCAGCAGCCGGGACTCTTACACCGGGGAGCTGTTTTTT.